Here is one T cell receptor (beta chain) with its context. Its antigen remains unidentified. This entry comes from a study of cytomegalovirus exposure and HLA in healthy donors. Study background: As released early, the data held roughly 85 million unique TCRs from HLA-typed donors. Overall study findings and caveats: Looking again later, the authors saw that most CMV-associated TCR beta chains seemed HLA-restricted. Earlier analysis found most TCR beta V segments productive about 87% or about 30% of the time.

PCR involved 60 Vbeta and 13 Jbeta primers. Profiled with immunoSEQ multiplex PCR; TCRdb holds only in-frame clones, not every one. The repertoire holds fewer than 350,000 clones, with roughly 89% as singletons. Sequencing was performed on PBMCs. The TCR was taken from a woman aged 18-29 years in good health and CMV-seronegative.

CDR3 region: CASSLGKTSGRSSTDTQYF. The CDR3 nucleotides read TGCGCCAGCAGCTTGGGGAAGACTAGCGGGCGATCTAGCACAGATACGCAGTATTTT. The chain joins TRBV5-1 to TRBJ2-3; TRBD2 matches at 10 bases. The J segment lost 0 bases and the V segment lost 0 bases, leaving 10 bases of the junction unmatched. Germline CDR1 SGHRS, CDR2 YFSETQ. The CDR3 runs 19 residues.